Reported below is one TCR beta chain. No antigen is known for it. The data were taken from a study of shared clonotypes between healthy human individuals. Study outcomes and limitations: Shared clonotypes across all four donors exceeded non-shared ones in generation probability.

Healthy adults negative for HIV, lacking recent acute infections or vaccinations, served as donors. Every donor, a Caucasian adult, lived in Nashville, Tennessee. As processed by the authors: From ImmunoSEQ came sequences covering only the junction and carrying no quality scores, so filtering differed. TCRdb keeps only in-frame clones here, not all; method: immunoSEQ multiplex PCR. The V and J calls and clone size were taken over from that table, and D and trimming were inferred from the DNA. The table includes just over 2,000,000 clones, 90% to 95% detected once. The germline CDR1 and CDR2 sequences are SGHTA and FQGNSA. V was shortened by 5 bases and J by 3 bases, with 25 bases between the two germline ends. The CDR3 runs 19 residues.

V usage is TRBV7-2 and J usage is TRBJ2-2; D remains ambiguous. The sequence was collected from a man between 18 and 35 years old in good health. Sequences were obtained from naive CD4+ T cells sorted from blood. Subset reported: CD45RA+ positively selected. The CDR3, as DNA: TGTGCCAGCAGCCCCGTCCTGCCGAGGCTCGATTTCTACACCGGGGAGCTGTTTTTT. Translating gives CASSPVLPRLDFYTGELFF.